One and the same sample provided the 32 T cell receptor beta chains below, sequenced in a study of identical twins. One entry per CDR3 protein, called by TCRdb with MiXCR from the 5' RACE reads. This table has 700,000 or so distinct CDR3 sequences, 8% to 9% appearing once. These sequences were also reported in another study, on yellow fever vaccine responses in identical twins.

The sequenced sample was PBMCs. The receptor set was obtained from a woman aged 18-35 years in good health.

This clonotype was counted a few times. The chain employs TRBV10-3 and TRBJ2-7; D might be TRBD1 (5 bases). Trimming removed 8 bases from V and 6 bases from J, with 11 bases in between. CDR3 size: 11 residues. Germline CDR1 reads ENHRY; CDR2 reads SYGVKD. The CDR3 here is CAIGAFTEQYF. The DNA of the CDR3 is TGTGCCATCGGGGCATTTACCGAGCAGTACTTC.

This clonotype has only a few counts. The V gene is TRBV2, the J gene TRBJ1-4; D is unresolved. V lost 6 bases and J 8 bases, leaving 22 bases between the germline ends. Germline values: CDR1 SNHLY, CDR2 FYNNEI. This CDR3 is 16 amino acids long. CDR3 coding DNA: TGTGCCAGCAGAGACCGGGCACATGTAACGAGGGAAAAACTGTTTTTT. Amino acid sequence: CASRDRAHVTREKLFF.

This clonotype appeared many times. The V gene is TRBV5-1, the J gene TRBJ1-5; no clear D. The CDR3 sequence is 14 residues long. V gave up 4 bases and J gave up 2 bases, with 10 bases separating them. Germline CDR1 is SGHRS and CDR2 is YFSETQ. The CDR3 spells CASSDGLGNQPQHF. CDR3 DNA sequence: TGCGCCAGCAGCGACGGACTGGGCAATCAGCCCCAGCATTTT.

This clonotype was seen more than once but under ten times. This chain links TRBV12-3 or TRBV12-4 with TRBJ2-7; D is undetermined. CDR3 length: 12 residues. V was trimmed by 6 bases and J by 4 bases, leaving 10 bases between them. The CDR3 nucleotides are TGTGCCAGCAGCCCGAGTTTTTACGAGCAGTACTTC. Encoded protein: CASSPSFYEQYF.

This clonotype was seen more than once but under ten times. The gene calls are TRBV20-1 and TRBJ1-6; weak D call: TRBD1 (6 bases). V was trimmed by 0 bases and J by 7 bases, leaving 16 bases between them. In germline, CDR1 is DFQATT, CDR2 SNEGSKA (reference sequence). This CDR3 contains 16 residues. The CDR3 here is CSARDVSEGGNSPLHF. The CDR3 DNA is TGCAGTGCTAGAGATGTATCGGAGGGGGGGAATTCACCCCTCCACTTT.

This clonotype was detected many times. The V gene is TRBV2, the J gene TRBJ2-7; 7 bases agree with TRBD1. The CDR3 spans 15 residues. V lost 5 bases to trimming and J lost 4 bases; unmatched junction nucleotides: 11. Germline CDR1 and CDR2: SNHLY and FYNNEI. This chain's CDR3 is CASSRRQGNEYEQYF. The CDR3 DNA is TGTGCCAGCAGTCGCCGACAGGGAAACGAGTACGAGCAGTACTTC.

This clonotype was seen a few times. The chain carries TRBV5-1 and TRBJ2-3; D gene ambiguous. Looked up from germline, CDR1 is SGHRS and CDR2 is YFSETQ. V lost 5 bases and J lost 1, with 17 bases in between. This CDR3 spans 16 amino acids. CDR3 sequence: CASSDGTARGTDTQYF. As DNA, the CDR3 is TGCGCCAGCAGTGACGGCACAGCGCGCGGCACAGATACGCAGTATTTT. The variable domain in full, with the rest retrieved from reference TRBV5-1 and TRBJ2-3, is KAGVTQTPRYLIKTRGQQVTLSCSPISGHRSVSWYQQTPGQGLQFLFEYFSETQRNKGNFPGRFSGRQFSNSRSEMNVSTLELGDSALYLCASSDGTARGTDTQYFGPGTRLTVL.

The rearrangement links TRBV7-2 to TRBJ1-2; maybe TRBD1 (5 bases). The CDR3 consists of 14 residues. CDR1 is SGHTA, CDR2 FQGNSA, per germline. Trimming removed 6 bases from V and 4 bases from J, with 15 bases in between. DNA for the CDR3: TGTGCCAGCAGGGACGGGGGGGATATCTATGGCTACACCTTC. Its protein is CASRDGGDIYGYTF.

The chain is built from TRBV3-1 and TRBJ2-2, with D unclear. Germline loops: CDR1 LGHDT, CDR2 YNNKEL (reference sequence). The ends were cut back, 1 base at V and 7 bases at J, with 4 bases in the middle. CDR3 size: 12 residues. The CDR3 sequence is CASSQVHGELFF. The DNA of the CDR3 is TGTGCCAGCAGCCAAGTCCACGGGGAGCTGTTTTTT. Full variable domain (remainder filled in from reference TRBV3-1 and TRBJ2-2): DTAVSQTPKYLVTQMGNDKSIKCEQNLGHDTMYWYKQDSKKFLKIMFSYNNKELIINETVPNRFSPKSPDKAHLNLHINSLELGDSAVYFCASSQVHGELFFGEGSRLTVL.

This clonotype has only a few counts. The chain couples TRBV27 to TRBJ2-7, with D possibly being TRBD1 (6 bases). The V end lost 1 base, the J end lost 5 bases, and 12 bases lay between the germline ends. Germline V gives CDR1 MNHEY, CDR2 SMNVEV (reference sequence). The CDR3 totals 14 residues. The CDR3 nucleotides are TGTGCCAGCAGTTTATTCTCTACAGGGAACGAGCAGTACTTC. Translating it yields CASSLFSTGNEQYF.

The chain recombines TRBV11-2 with TRBJ2-5; a possible D gene is TRBD1 (6 bases). V was shortened by 5 bases and J by 3 bases, with 22 bases between the two germline ends. This CDR3 comprises 17 residues. CDR1 and CDR2 (germline): SGHAT, FQNNGV. Written as DNA, the CDR3 is TGTGCCAGCAGCGCAGGACAGTTTGCCCCCATCAAAGAGACCCAGTACTTC. Amino acids: CASSAGQFAPIKETQYF.

This clonotype showed up many times. The V call is TRBV7-6, the J call TRBJ1-4, with D perhaps matching TRBD1 (6 bases). Between the trimmed V and J ends, which lost 5 bases and 5 bases, there was a span of 15 bases. The CDR3 totals 15 residues. Germline CDR1 SGHVS, CDR2 FNYEAQ. CDR3 DNA: TGTGCCAGCAGCGAACGAACAGGGACAAATGAAAAACTGTTTTTT. Its translation is CASSERTGTNEKLFF.

This clonotype has a handful of counts. The chain links TRBV6-5 to TRBJ2-2; D is perhaps TRBD1 (6 bases). V gave up 2 bases and J gave up 6 bases, with 10 bases separating them. The CDR3 has 14 amino acids. Germline CDR1 reads MNHEY; CDR2 reads SVGAGI. The CDR3 here is CASSYPQGSGELFF. As DNA, the CDR3 is TGTGCCAGCAGTTACCCACAGGGCTCCGGGGAGCTGTTTTTT.

The chain links TRBV12-3 or TRBV12-4 to TRBJ2-7; 9 nucleotides align to TRBD1. With 4 bases clipped from V and 2 bases from J, the junction kept 3 bases outside the gene matches. This CDR3 is built from 14 residues. CDR3 residues: CASSSWTGAYEQYF. CDR3 nucleotide sequence: TGTGCCAGCAGTTCATGGACAGGGGCCTACGAGCAGTACTTC.

The rearrangement uses TRBV2 and TRBJ2-7, with D unresolved. V gave up 6 bases and J gave up 3 bases, with 12 bases separating them. The CDR3 extends over 13 amino acids. CDR1 and CDR2 from the germline V gene are SNHLY and FYNNEI. The chain's CDR3 is CASSQQISYEQYF. CDR3 sequence (DNA): TGTGCCAGCAGCCAACAGATTAGCTACGAGCAGTACTTC.

In its sample, this clonotype was seen a few times. The rearrangement links TRBV9 to TRBJ1-6; a possible D gene is TRBD1 (6 bases). V dropped 4 bases and J dropped 4 bases, with 9 bases sitting between them. The CDR3 spans 14 residues. CDR1 is SGDLS, CDR2 YYNGEE, per germline. CDR3 sequence: CASSTTGYNSPLHF. CDR3 coding DNA: TGTGCCAGCAGCACGACAGGATATAATTCACCCCTCCACTTT.

The rearrangement links TRBV12-3 or TRBV12-4 to TRBJ1-5; TRBD1 aligns across 12 bases. J lost 5 bases, V lost 6 bases, and 5 bases had no gene match. The CDR3 has 15 residues. Here the CDR3 DNA reads TGTGCCAGCAGGCCCGGGACAGGGGGCTATCAGCCCCAGCATTTT. Its protein product is CASRPGTGGYQPQHF.

This clonotype was seen only a few times. The rearrangement links TRBV28 to TRBJ2-2; D not certain. The V gene lost 5 bases and the J gene lost 3 bases, with 7 bases spanning the gap. CDR1 and CDR2 (germline): MDHEN, SYDVKM. This CDR3 is 13 amino acids long. The CDR3 sequence: CASSRRHTGELFF. The DNA for the CDR3 is TGTGCCAGCAGTCGTAGACACACCGGGGAGCTGTTTTTT.

The sample holds a few counts of this clonotype. The chain joins TRBV14 to TRBJ1-2; the D gene is possibly TRBD1 (5 bases). V lost 0 bases, J lost 2 bases, and 16 bases lay in between. Germline CDR1 and CDR2: SGHDN and FVKESK. CDR3 length: 17 residues. CDR3 residues: CASSQDKWGEVNYGYTF. CDR3 coding DNA: TGTGCCAGCAGCCAAGATAAGTGGGGGGAAGTCAACTATGGCTACACCTTC.

This clonotype was recorded many times. The CDR3 protein is CASSLARGSVIEQYF. In DNA form, the CDR3 reads TGTGCCAGCAGCTTAGCGCGGGGATCAGTCATCGAGCAGTACTTC. The genes are TRBV7-8 and TRBJ2-7, with D maybe TRBD2 (6 bases). Germline CDR1 SGHVS, CDR2 FQNEAQ. The V and J ends lost 0 bases and 6 bases respectively, with 15 bases between them. The CDR3 spans 15 residues.

This clonotype occurred many times. The chain joins TRBV5-1 to TRBJ2-2, with D perhaps matching TRBD2 (6 bases). V was pared by 2 bases and J by 1 base, with 15 bases between. The germline V gene has CDR1 SGHRS and CDR2 YFSETQ. There are 17 residues in the CDR3. The CDR3 loop is CASSLSPPGGNTGELFF. CDR3 DNA sequence: TGCGCCAGCAGCTTAAGTCCCCCCGGGGGGAACACCGGGGAGCTGTTTTTT.

This chain joins TRBV29-1 and TRBJ1-2; the D is unclear. This CDR3 region has 11 residues. Trimming took off 4 bases at V and 5 bases at J, with 8 bases between the two ends. From germline, CDR1 is SQVTM and CDR2 ANQGSEA. The CDR3 here is CSVATGYGYTF. The CDR3 DNA follows: TGCAGCGTTGCTACGGGATATGGCTACACCTTC. Looking up the rest from reference TRBV29-1 and TRBJ1-2 gives the full variable domain: SAVISQKPSRDICQRGTSLTIQCQVDSQVTMMFWYRQQPGQSLTLIATANQGSEATYESGFVIDKFPISRPNLTFSTLTVSNMSPEDSSIYLCSVATGYGYTFGSGTRLTVV.

The chain links TRBV20-1 to TRBJ2-4, with TRBD2 identical over 9 bases. The germline V gene has CDR1 DFQATT and CDR2 SNEGSKA (reference sequence). Trimming took 6 bases from V and 1 from J; bases not matched to a gene: 7. This CDR3 spans 15 amino acids. CDR3 region: CSAQIAGAAKNIQYF. As DNA, the CDR3 is TGCAGTGCCCAGATAGCGGGAGCGGCCAAAAACATTCAGTACTTC.

The J gene is TRBJ2-5, the V gene TRBV11-2, with 12 bases identical to TRBD2. V lost 3 bases to trimming and J lost 5 bases; unmatched junction nucleotides: 13. This CDR3 spans 18 amino acids. Germline-derived CDR1 and CDR2 are SGHAT and FQNNGV. The CDR3 loop reads CASSLLASGRAGIETQYF. Here the CDR3 DNA reads TGTGCCAGCAGCTTGTTAGCTAGCGGGAGGGCCGGTATCGAGACCCAGTACTTC. Drawing the rest from reference TRBV11-2 and TRBJ2-5, the complete variable domain is EAGVAQSPRYKIIEKRQSVAFWCNPISGHATLYWYQQILGQGPKLLIQFQNNGVVDDSQLPKDRFSAERLKGVDSTLKIQPAKLEDSAVYLCASSLLASGRAGIETQYFGPGTRLLVL.

V gene TRBV9 combines with J gene TRBJ1-1; D not resolved. The CDR3 runs to 13 residues. V was pared by 0 bases and J by 2 bases, with 5 bases between. Germline assignment: CDR1 SGDLS and CDR2 YYNGEE. CDR3 DNA sequence: TGTGCCAGCAGCGTAGGACACAACACTGAAGCTTTCTTT. As protein: CASSVGHNTEAFF.

This clonotype was recorded many times. CDR3 bases: TGTGCCAGCAGTTACCGGACAGGCTCAGAAGGCTACACCTTC. Its protein product is CASSYRTGSEGYTF. The chain recombines TRBV6-5 with TRBJ1-2; 7 nucleotides agree with TRBD1. The CDR3 contains 14 residues. The germline V gene encodes CDR1 MNHEY and CDR2 SVGAGI. With 2 bases clipped from V and 8 bases from J, the junction kept 8 bases outside the gene matches.

This clonotype was observed many times. The CDR3 loop reads CASSLAGGKNQPQHF. In DNA, the CDR3 is TGTGCCAGCAGTTTGGCGGGAGGCAAGAATCAGCCCCAGCATTTT. The chain links TRBV12-3 or TRBV12-4 to TRBJ1-5; D is undetermined. Trimming shortened V by 3 bases and J by 4 bases, and 13 bases separated the two germline ends. CDR3 length: 15 amino acids.

The chain uses TRBV2 and TRBJ2-1; 7 bases align to TRBD1. The CDR3 is 14 amino acids. Germline V lookup: CDR1 SNHLY, CDR2 FYNNEI. V lost 7 bases and J lost 6; bases outside the gene matches: 9. CDR3 protein: CASTEGQTVNEQFF. DNA of the CDR3: TGTGCCAGCACCGAGGGACAGACTGTCAATGAGCAGTTCTTC.

V gene TRBV28 combines with J gene TRBJ2-7; D is ambiguous. Per the germline V gene, CDR1 is MDHEN and CDR2 is SYDVKM. The CDR3 consists of 12 residues. Trimming removed 2 bases at V and 6 bases at J, with 8 bases between. CDR3 sequence reads: CASSLNPSEQYF. The CDR3 DNA follows: TGTGCCAGCAGTTTAAATCCGAGCGAGCAGTACTTC.

The chain is built from TRBV2 and TRBJ2-6; no definite D call. CDR1 and CDR2 (germline): SNHLY, FYNNEI. This CDR3 comprises 15 residues. The V and J ends lost 4 bases and 4 bases respectively, with 11 bases between them. The DNA of the CDR3 is TGTGCCAGCAGTGGGCCCAAACCCGGGGCCAACGTCCTGACTTTC. Protein: CASSGPKPGANVLTF. Full variable domain (remainder filled in from reference TRBV2 and TRBJ2-6): EPEVTQTPSHQVTQMGQEVILRCVPISNHLYFYWYRQILGQKVEFLVSFYNNEISEKSEIFDDQFSVERPDGSNFTLKIRSTKLEDSAMYFCASSGPKPGANVLTFGAGSRLTVL.

This rearrangement joins TRBV14 to TRBJ1-5; D is ambiguous. Trimming removed 0 bases from V and 15 bases from J, with 3 bases in between. This CDR3 has 9 amino acids. Germline values: CDR1 SGHDN, CDR2 FVKESK. CDR3: CASSQDPHF. Written as DNA, the CDR3 is TGTGCCAGCAGCCAAGATCCGCATTTT.

In this sample, this clonotype turned up many times. The V gene is TRBV5-1, the J gene TRBJ2-1; D is perhaps TRBD2 (6 bases). Germline-derived CDR1 and CDR2 are SGHRS and YFSETQ. The CDR3 has 15 residues. V was shortened by 6 bases and J by 9 bases, with 22 bases between the two germline ends. This chain's CDR3 is CASTHWGVSGGEQFF. CDR3 DNA sequence: TGCGCCAGCACCCATTGGGGGGTATCAGGCGGTGAGCAGTTCTTC.